These T cell receptor beta chains were read from a single sample in a study of OX40 agonist ivuxolimab in advanced cancers. TCRdb keeps only in-frame clones here, not all; method: immunoSEQ multiplex PCR. The data hold under 45,000 clones, with around three quarters observed a single time. The sample was CD4+ or CD8+ T cells sorted from blood, taken in a trial of the OX40 agonist ivuxolimab. These receptors were collected from an adult with an advanced solid tumor such as melanoma, head and neck, liver or kidney cancer. Both conserved end residues are trimmed from each CDR3. Fields, in order: V gene, CDR3 length, CDR3 protein.

V gene: TRBV5-1; CDR3 length: 14; CDR3 protein: ASSSGTSGFSYEQY
V gene: TRBV7-3; CDR3 length: 11; CDR3 protein: ASSVQGDQPQH
V gene: TRBV11-3; CDR3 length: 11; CDR3 protein: ASSRDRGEPLH
V gene: TRBV7-2; CDR3 length: 14; CDR3 protein: ASSLDRGVGTDTQY
V gene: TRBV19; CDR3 length: 12; CDR3 protein: ASSMTGGAGEQF
V gene: TRBV7-2; CDR3 length: 12; CDR3 protein: ASSLTGGSYEQY
V gene: TRBV5-3; CDR3 length: 13; CDR3 protein: ASSTSTESSYEQY
V gene: TRBV9; CDR3 length: 11; CDR3 protein: ASSVWTQKTQY
V gene: TRBV27; CDR3 length: 13; CDR3 protein: ASSPGTSNPNEQY
V gene: TRBV27; CDR3 length: 12; CDR3 protein: ASRMGQGNYEQY
V gene: TRBV5-4; CDR3 length: 14; CDR3 protein: ASSDSSTGLQETQY
V gene: TRBV7-2; CDR3 length: 13; CDR3 protein: ASSITWGSYNEQF
V gene: TRBV7-2; CDR3 length: 13; CDR3 protein: ASSLDVGLNQPQH
V gene: TRBV5-1; CDR3 length: 12; CDR3 protein: ASSLGGPVDTQY
V gene: TRBV5-4; CDR3 length: 12; CDR3 protein: ASSQGGDRTEAF